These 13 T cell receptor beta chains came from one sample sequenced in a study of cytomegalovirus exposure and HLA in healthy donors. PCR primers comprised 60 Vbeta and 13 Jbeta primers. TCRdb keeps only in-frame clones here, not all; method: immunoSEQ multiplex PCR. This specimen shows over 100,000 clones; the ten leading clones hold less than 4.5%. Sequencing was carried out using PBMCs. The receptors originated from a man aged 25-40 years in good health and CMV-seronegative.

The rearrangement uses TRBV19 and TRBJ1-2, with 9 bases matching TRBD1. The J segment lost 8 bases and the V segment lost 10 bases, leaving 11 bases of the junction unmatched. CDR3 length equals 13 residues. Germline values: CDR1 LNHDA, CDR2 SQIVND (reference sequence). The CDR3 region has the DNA TGTGCCACACACAGGGGGCAAGGTGAAGGCTACACCTTC. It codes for CATHRGQGEGYTF.

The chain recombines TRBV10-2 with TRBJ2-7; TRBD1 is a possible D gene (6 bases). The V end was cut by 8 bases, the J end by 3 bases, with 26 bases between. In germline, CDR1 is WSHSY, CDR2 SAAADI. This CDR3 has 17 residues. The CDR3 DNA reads TGCGCCAGCGGTATGTCCATAACAGGGCGAACCGGCTACGAGCAGTACTTC. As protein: CASGMSITGRTGYEQYF.

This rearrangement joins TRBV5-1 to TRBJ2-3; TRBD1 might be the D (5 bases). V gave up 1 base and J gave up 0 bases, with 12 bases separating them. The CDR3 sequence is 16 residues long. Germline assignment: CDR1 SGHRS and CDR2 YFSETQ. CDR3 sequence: CASSLNQGTSTDTQYF. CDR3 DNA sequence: TGCGCCAGCAGCTTGAACCAGGGAACTAGCACAGATACGCAGTATTTT.

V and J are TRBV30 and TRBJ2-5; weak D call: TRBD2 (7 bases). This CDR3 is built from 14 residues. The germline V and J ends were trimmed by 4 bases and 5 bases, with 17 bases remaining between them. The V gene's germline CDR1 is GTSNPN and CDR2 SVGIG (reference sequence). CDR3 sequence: CAWNPTGRAETQYF. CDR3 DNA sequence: TGTGCCTGGAACCCCACAGGGAGGGCCGAGACCCAGTACTTC.

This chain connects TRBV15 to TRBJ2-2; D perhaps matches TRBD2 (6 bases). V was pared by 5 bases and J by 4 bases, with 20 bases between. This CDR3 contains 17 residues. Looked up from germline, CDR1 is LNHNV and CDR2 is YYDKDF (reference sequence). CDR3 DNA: TGTGCCACCAGCCCCCGATTTGGCGGGGACCTCACCGGGGAGCTGTTTTTT. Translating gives CATSPRFGGDLTGELFF.

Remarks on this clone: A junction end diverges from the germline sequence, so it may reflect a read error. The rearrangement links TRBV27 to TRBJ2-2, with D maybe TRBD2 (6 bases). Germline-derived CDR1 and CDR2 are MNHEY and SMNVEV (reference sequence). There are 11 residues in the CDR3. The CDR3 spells CASKLTGGLFF. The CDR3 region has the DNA TGTGCCAGCAAGCTCACCGGGGGGCTGTTTTTT.

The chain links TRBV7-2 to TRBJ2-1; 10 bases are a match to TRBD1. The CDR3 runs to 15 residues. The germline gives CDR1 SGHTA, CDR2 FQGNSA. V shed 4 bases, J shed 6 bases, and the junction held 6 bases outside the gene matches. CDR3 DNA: TGTGCCAGCAGCTCACGACAGGGGGCGCGCAATGAGCAGTTCTTC. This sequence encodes CASSSRQGARNEQFF.

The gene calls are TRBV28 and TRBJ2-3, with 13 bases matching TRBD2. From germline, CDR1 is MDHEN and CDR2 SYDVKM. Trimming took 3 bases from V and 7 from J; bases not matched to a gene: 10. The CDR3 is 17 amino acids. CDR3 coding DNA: TGTGCCAGCAGTTTTCAACTAGCGGGGGGGGCCATAAATACGCAGTATTTT. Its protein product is CASSFQLAGGAINTQYF.

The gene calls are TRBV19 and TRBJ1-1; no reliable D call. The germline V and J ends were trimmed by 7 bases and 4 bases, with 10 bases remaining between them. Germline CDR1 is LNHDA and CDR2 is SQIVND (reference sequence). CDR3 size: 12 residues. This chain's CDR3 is CASTRPPTEAFF. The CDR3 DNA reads TGTGCCAGTACCAGGCCTCCCACTGAAGCTTTCTTT.

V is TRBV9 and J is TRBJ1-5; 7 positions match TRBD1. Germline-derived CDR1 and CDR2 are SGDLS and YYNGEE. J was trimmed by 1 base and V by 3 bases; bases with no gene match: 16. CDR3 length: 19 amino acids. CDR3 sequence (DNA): TGTGCCAGCAGCGAGCCAGGGGGGTTAGTATATGGGAGCAATCAGCCCCAGCATTTT. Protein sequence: CASSEPGGLVYGSNQPQHF.

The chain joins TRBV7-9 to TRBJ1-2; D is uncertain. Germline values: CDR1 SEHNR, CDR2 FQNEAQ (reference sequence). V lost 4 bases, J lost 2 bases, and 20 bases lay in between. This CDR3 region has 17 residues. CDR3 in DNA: TGTGCCAGCAGCTCTACTCGCCGGAACCCGGGAAACTATGGCTACACCTTC. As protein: CASSSTRRNPGNYGYTF.

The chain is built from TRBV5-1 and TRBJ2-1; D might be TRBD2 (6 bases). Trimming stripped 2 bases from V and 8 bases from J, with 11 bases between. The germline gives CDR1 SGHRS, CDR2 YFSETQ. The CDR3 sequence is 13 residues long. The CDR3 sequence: CASSFSGSDEQFF. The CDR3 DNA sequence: TGCGCCAGCAGCTTTTCCGGGAGCGATGAGCAGTTCTTC.

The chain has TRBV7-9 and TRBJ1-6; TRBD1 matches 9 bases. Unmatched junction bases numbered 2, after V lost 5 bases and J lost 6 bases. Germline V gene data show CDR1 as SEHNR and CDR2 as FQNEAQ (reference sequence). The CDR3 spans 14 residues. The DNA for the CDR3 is TGTGCCAGCAGCCACAGGGGGCGTAATTCACCCCTCCACTTT. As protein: CASSHRGRNSPLHF.